This T cell receptor (beta chain) was found in a study of CD8 T cells in ankylosing spondylitis. The length of the CDR3 is 14 residues. Trimming left V 5 bases short and J 4 bases short, with 15 bases between. Germline assignment: CDR1 DFQATT and CDR2 SNEGSKA (reference sequence). Study-level points and caveats: Some of these motif variants have turned up before, in reports on reactive arthritis synovial fluid and blood. Characteristic of ankylosing spondylitis blood, it appeared, was a TCR beta motif comprising roughly eight highly homologous variants. Significantly higher representation of disease-linked clones was reported for matched ankylosing spondylitis synovial fluid.

Making use of molecular barcodes, quantitative 5'-RACE generated TCR beta libraries. TCRdb redid the calling of the 5' RACE reads with MiXCR, one entry per CDR3 protein. The table shows 800,000 to 900,000 distinct CDR3 sequences, with about 10% occurring only once. Points on this clonotype: The target antigen is unknown.

The genes are TRBV20-1 and TRBJ1-5; D may be TRBD1 (5 bases). Sequenced material: blood, either unsorted or a sorted T cell fraction (not recorded which). The clonotype was recovered from a male donor with ankylosing spondylitis. CDR3 coding DNA: TGCAGTGCTCCCAGAAGGGGTCGGAATCAGCCCCAGCATTTT. It encodes CSAPRRGRNQPQHF.